This passage covers 5 T cell receptor beta chains from one sample sequenced in a study of T cell repertoires in cytomegalovirus infection. These receptors' targets are unknown. TCRdb re-analysed the reads in MiXCR, keeping a single row per CDR3 protein. Of some 590,000 distinct CDR3 sequences listed, over 35% are singletons. The sample here was cultured PBMCs, taken from culture after CMV antigen stimulation. The receptors originated from a human donor in good health (CMV status not recorded). Some clones in this sample may be carry-over from other donors' samples.

This clonotype was picked up a small number of times. This chain joins TRBV13 and TRBJ2-7, with a possible D match to TRBD2 (5 bases). V lost 8 bases and J lost 6, with 17 bases in between. Germline V CDR1 and CDR2: PRHDT, FYEKMQ (reference sequence). The CDR3 totals 13 residues. CDR3 in DNA: TGTGCCAGCGCCCCGGGGTTTGGCGGCGAGCAGTACTTC. As protein: CASAPGFGGEQYF.

The J gene is TRBJ2-4, the V gene TRBV6-1, with TRBD1 identical over 7 bases. CDR1 and CDR2 (germline): MNHNS, SASEGT. V was pared by 4 bases and J by 7 bases, with 7 bases of the junction left unmatched. This CDR3 is 14 amino acids long. This chain's CDR3 is CASSGRTGLNIQYF. DNA for the CDR3: TGTGCCAGCAGTGGGCGGACAGGCCTTAACATTCAGTACTTC.

The V gene is TRBV7-8, the J gene TRBJ2-3, with 9 bases fitting TRBD2. CDR1 is SGHVS, CDR2 FQNEAQ, per germline. This CDR3 spans 16 amino acids. J lost 2 bases, V lost 5 bases, and 8 bases had no gene match. The DNA of the CDR3 is TGTGCCAGCAGCCCGGTGGCTAGCGGGGCCACAGATACGCAGTATTTT. The encoded protein is CASSPVASGATDTQYF.

The chain carries TRBV20-1 and TRBJ2-1; 8 positions match TRBD2. V gave up 0 bases and J gave up 0 bases; unmatched junction bases: 7. The CDR3 consists of 17 residues. Germline CDR1 is DFQATT and CDR2 is SNEGSKA (reference sequence). The CDR3 coding sequence is TGCAGTGCTAGAGAGGGTGGCGGGGGGAGCTCCTACAATGAGCAGTTCTTC. Protein product: CSAREGGGGSSYNEQFF.

This clonotype has just a few counts. The rearrangement links TRBV7-9 to TRBJ2-7, with D unresolved. The CDR3 is 14 residues long. Germline V CDR1 and CDR2: SEHNR, FQNEAQ (reference sequence). V dropped 1 base and J dropped 4 bases, with 11 bases sitting between them. The CDR3 sequence is CASSLEGWVYEQYF. In DNA, the CDR3 is TGTGCCAGCAGCTTAGAGGGTTGGGTGTACGAGCAGTACTTC.